This record covers a single T cell receptor beta chain. Its antigen specificity is not known. Per-base qualities were not stored, and no clone one base away is much larger. The collaborating institutions used their own protocols to collect whole blood in K2EDTA tubes. For TCRbeta analysis, collaborators shipped samples in one of three forms: frozen whole blood, isolated PBMCs, or DNA extracted from either of those sample types. The entry originates in a study of blood T cell repertoires in COVID-19 (dated by TCRdb to 2020 to 2021). Some background on the complete study: The collaborator samples originated in the United States, Italy and Spain and spanned the acute and convalescent phases of COVID-19. Subjects who had been exposed to COVID-19, were actively infected with it, or had recovered from it provided the deeply sampled blood TCRbeta repertoires that made up the dataset. Where available, HLA class I and class II types were obtained from metadata supplied by the sample provider rather than from assay-based typing. Sample metadata almost always included a de-identified subject ID, COVID-19 status, age in years and sex. The repertoires were released in a freely available public database intended as a resource for research on the immune response to SARS-CoV-2. The prospective study material was composed of cDNA or gDNA derived from T cells, B-cell-depleted T cells, or PBMCs. Samples were obtained from the ongoing ImmuneRACE study (first 160 participants) and from about 1,300 subjects provided by 6 global collaborators.

TCRbeta CDR3 regions were amplified from genomic DNA using the immunoSEQ Assay, a bias-controlled multiplex PCR. As for the authors' bioinformatics: The number of nucleated cells in each sample was estimated from the amplification of reference gene primers within the assay. Sequence reads were collapsed and filtered to measure the absolute abundance of every unique TCRbeta CDR3 rearrangement. For each sample, productive Simpson clonality was calculated by taking the square root of Simpson's diversity index across productive rearrangements. Here the immuneACCESS table is served through TCRdb, limited to in-frame sequences with V and J called. Missing clones are a known gap in these copies; in checked studies unresolved V genes cover under half, and the rest lacks a known reason. From that table come the V and J calls and clone size; the DNA was used to work out D and trimming. Present in this sample are about 85,000 clones, almost 90% of which were seen just once. The top ten constitute around 4.5% of the sample.

The germline V gene supplies CDR1 SGHTA and CDR2 FQGNSA. The CDR3 has 15 amino acids, counting the end cysteine and phenylalanine. Of all the DNA, just the CDR3 is kept, 45 bases in frame from base 1. V is cut by 5 bases and J by 1 base, and the space between the germline ends is 14 bases. Overall study results and their limits: The quantity of clinical and demographic metadata differed by source and by participant and was supplied without curation.

This clonotype originated in a woman aged 80 or over with active or convalescent COVID-19. Specimen: peripheral blood. This chain is built from TRBV7-2 and TRBJ2-5, with a weak D call of TRBD2 (6 bases match). CDR3 region: CASSLGLLIQETQYF. The sequenced DNA is TGTGCCAGCAGCCTCGGACTACTCATCCAAGAGACCCAGTACTTC.